The 10 T cell receptor beta chains below come from one sample, sequenced in a study of cytomegalovirus exposure and HLA in healthy donors. Primers included in the PCR were 60 Vbeta and 13 Jbeta primers. Generated by immunoSEQ multiplex PCR, the TCRdb table keeps only in-frame clones and is missing some. This repertoire includes roughly 45,000 clones. The specimen was PBMCs. All receptors derive from a woman aged 25 to 39 in good health and CMV-seronegative.

The rearrangement links TRBV6-6 to TRBJ2-5; TRBD1 is a possible D gene (5 bases). Trimming pared 2 bases from V and 4 bases from J, leaving 17 bases between. The CDR3 sequence is 16 residues long. Germline CDR1 is MNHNY and CDR2 is SVGAGI (reference sequence). CDR3 sequence: CASSYAQGGATETQYF. The DNA for the CDR3 is TGTGCCAGCAGTTACGCCCAGGGCGGTGCCACAGAGACCCAGTACTTC.

The chain carries TRBV21-1 and TRBJ1-5; TRBD1 was called by the table and not checked on the DNA. TRBV21-1 is a pseudogene segment. The CDR3 consists of 15 residues. Here the CDR3 DNA reads TGTGCCAGCACCTTTCGGACAGATAGCAATCAGCCCCAGCATTTT. Amino acids: CASTFRTDSNQPQHF.

The gene calls are TRBV19 and TRBJ1-4; 12 nucleotides align to TRBD1. This CDR3 comprises 15 residues. The germline V gene encodes CDR1 LNHDA and CDR2 SQIVND (reference sequence). V gave up 6 bases and J gave up 8 bases; unmatched junction bases: 7. The CDR3 is CASRRDGTGGEKLFF. Written as DNA, the CDR3 is TGTGCCAGTAGACGCGACGGGACAGGGGGCGAAAAACTGTTTTTT. Full variable domain (outside the CDR3, taken from reference TRBV19 and TRBJ1-4): DGGITQSPKYLFRKEGQNVTLSCEQNLNHDAMYWYRQDPGQGLRLIYYSQIVNDFQKGDIAEGYSVSREKKESFPLTVTSAQKNPTAFYLCASRRDGTGGEKLFFGSGTQLSVL.

The chain carries TRBV5-1 and TRBJ2-2, with D perhaps matching TRBD2 (8 bases). Looked up from germline, CDR1 is SGHRS and CDR2 is YFSETQ. This CDR3 contains 17 residues. V shed 4 bases and J shed 2 bases, with 18 bases lying between them. CDR3 DNA: TGCGCCAGCAGCCGTAGACAGGGACTAGTTAACACCGGGGAGCTGTTTTTT. Residues: CASSRRQGLVNTGELFF. The entire variable domain, with the rest obtained from reference TRBV5-1 and TRBJ2-2, is as follows: KAGVTQTPRYLIKTRGQQVTLSCSPISGHRSVSWYQQTPGQGLQFLFEYFSETQRNKGNFPGRFSGRQFSNSRSEMNVSTLELGDSALYLCASSRRQGLVNTGELFFGEGSRLTVL.

V usage is TRBV15 and J usage is TRBJ1-2; D call uncertain. V gave up 3 bases and J gave up 6 bases, with 23 bases separating them. CDR3 length equals 17 residues. Germline CDR1 reads LNHNV; CDR2 reads YYDKDF (reference sequence). The CDR3 loop is CATSSPLIEAPGHGYTF. CDR3 DNA: TGTGCCACCAGCAGCCCCTTAATAGAGGCACCCGGCCATGGCTACACCTTC.

V and J are TRBV5-1 and TRBJ2-5; TRBD2 matches 9 bases. The CDR3 sequence is 16 residues long. Germline V gene data show CDR1 as SGHRS and CDR2 as YFSETQ. Trimming at V came to 3 bases and at J to 1 base, leaving 7 bases not matched to a gene. CDR3: CASSWGGSGGQETQYF. Here the CDR3 DNA reads TGCGCCAGCAGCTGGGGGGGTAGCGGGGGCCAAGAGACCCAGTACTTC.

This chain joins TRBV6-5 and TRBJ2-5; 7 nucleotides agree with TRBD1. CDR1 and CDR2 from the germline V gene are MNHEY and SVGAGI. J was trimmed by 5 bases and V by 2 bases; bases with no gene match: 5. The CDR3 is 14 amino acids. CDR3 residues: CASSYPGQKETQYF. The CDR3 nucleotides read TGTGCCAGCAGTTACCCGGGACAGAAGGAGACCCAGTACTTC.

The chain carries TRBV28 and TRBJ2-2; a weak D match, TRBD1 (6 bases). The CDR3 contains 15 residues. V dropped 6 bases and J dropped 2 bases, with 13 bases sitting between them. CDR1 is MDHEN and CDR2 is SYDVKM in the germline V gene. This chain's CDR3 is CASRLGTINTGELFF. CDR3 DNA: TGTGCCAGCAGACTAGGGACAATTAACACCGGGGAGCTGTTTTTT.

The rearrangement links TRBV5-6 to TRBJ1-1; a possible D gene is TRBD1 (5 bases). The V end lost 4 bases, the J end lost 4 bases, and 14 bases lay between the germline ends. This CDR3 has 14 residues. Germline V gene lookup returns CDR1 SGHDT and CDR2 YYEEEE. Here the CDR3 DNA reads TGTGCCAGCAGCGGTGGGGGGTGGAGCACTGAAGCTTTCTTT. Protein sequence: CASSGGGWSTEAFF.

J is TRBJ2-1 and V is TRBV9; D not certain. The ends were cut back, 0 bases at V and 2 bases at J, with 9 bases in the middle. Per germline, CDR1 SGDLS and CDR2 YYNGEE. There are 15 residues in the CDR3. CDR3 region: CASSVDSIPYNEQFF. CDR3 sequence (DNA): TGTGCCAGCAGCGTAGACTCAATCCCCTACAATGAGCAGTTCTTC. Based on the CDR3 plus reference TRBV9 and TRBJ2-1, the full variable domain is DSGVTQTPKHLITATGQRVTLRCSPRSGDLSVYWYQQSLDQGLQFLIQYYNGEERAKGNILERFSAQQFPDLHSELNLSSLELGDSALYFCASSVDSIPYNEQFFGPGTRLTVL.